The rows below give T cell receptor beta chains drawn from one sample of a study of blood T cell repertoires in COVID-19. Using immunoSEQ multiplex PCR, the repertoire was profiled, and TCRdb retains in-frame clones only, with some absent. The repertoire includes around 220,000 clones, 84% of them detected once, and approximately 7.3% sits in the top ten. Sequenced sample: PBMCs or T cells enriched from blood (not recorded which). The receptor source for this set is a woman aged 40-49 years who had recovered from COVID-19. CDR3s include the opening cysteine and the closing phenylalanine or tryptophan. Fields, in order: CDR3 protein, CDR3 DNA, J gene, D gene, clone size, CDR3 length, V gene. D genes are given only for firm matches. Clone sizes are given selectively: once, few, many, or a class where the clone is expanded.

CASRADISYGYTF,TGTGCCAGCAGGGCAGACATATCCTATGGCTACACCTTC,TRBJ1-2,.,.,13,TRBV28
CASSPAGGPDEQFF,TGCGCCAGCAGCCCCGCGGGAGGGCCTGATGAGCAGTTCTTC,TRBJ2-1,TRBD2,.,14,TRBV5-1
CASSPMGLQNTEAFF,TGTGCCAGCTCACCAATGGGACTCCAGAACACTGAAGCTTTCTTT,TRBJ1-1,.,.,15,TRBV18
CASSGGWGGSVETQYF,TGCGCCAGCAGCGGCGGCTGGGGAGGGTCGGTCGAGACCCAGTACTTC,TRBJ2-5,TRBD2,.,16,TRBV5-1
CASSLSGRGDDQPQHF,TGTGCCAGCAGTTTATCAGGCAGGGGGGACGATCAGCCCCAGCATTTT,TRBJ1-5,TRBD1,.,16,TRBV28
CASSRTSVDEQFF,TGCGCCAGTAGTAGGACTAGCGTGGATGAGCAGTTCTTC,TRBJ2-1,TRBD2,few,13,TRBV5-1
CAIGLEGLALNEQFF,TGTGCCATCGGCCTAGAGGGACTAGCGTTAAATGAGCAGTTCTTC,TRBJ2-1,TRBD2,.,15,TRBV10-3
CSVERREGRPGELFF,TGCAGCGTTGAAAGGCGGGAGGGCCGTCCCGGGGAGCTGTTTTTT,TRBJ2-2,TRBD2,.,15,TRBV29-1
CASRPPGSNQPQHF,TGTGCCAGCAGGCCCCCAGGTAGCAATCAGCCCCAGCATTTT,TRBJ1-5,.,many,14,TRBV27
CAWSVGGGDEKLFF,TGTGCCTGGAGTGTAGGAGGGGGGGATGAAAAACTGTTTTTT,TRBJ1-4,.,.,14,TRBV30